The rows below give T cell receptor beta chains drawn from one sample of a study of OX40 agonist ivuxolimab in advanced cancers. TCRdb's copy holds only in-frame clones and misses some; the assay was immunoSEQ multiplex PCR. The sample yields around 100,000 clones, approximately 89% seen once. The specimen was CD4+ or CD8+ T cells sorted from blood, collected in a trial of the OX40 agonist ivuxolimab. The receptors stem from an adult with an advanced solid tumor such as melanoma, head and neck, liver or kidney cancer. Both conserved end residues are part of each CDR3. D genes are given only for firm matches. The size field is filled for only some rows; it gives once, few, many or a size class.

TRBV25-1	.	TRBJ1-5	.	CASSPIGSYSNQPQHF	TGTGCCAGCAGCCCTATCGGCAGTTATAGCAATCAGCCCCAGCATTTT
TRBV7-2	.	TRBJ2-5	.	CASSLASERVETQYF	TGTGCCAGCAGCTTAGCGAGTGAACGCGTAGAGACCCAGTACTTC
TRBV6-6	.	TRBJ2-1	.	CASSYFSGSPYNEQFF	TGTGCCAGCAGTTACTTCAGCGGGTCTCCCTACAATGAGCAGTTCTTC
TRBV7-9	.	TRBJ2-3	TRBD1	CASSFTTGVGLTDTQYF	TGTGCCAGCAGCTTTACGACAGGGGTAGGGCTCACAGATACGCAGTATTTT
TRBV30	.	TRBJ2-7	.	CAWGSYEQYF	TGTGCCTGGGGGTCCTACGAGCAGTACTTC
TRBV7-6	.	TRBJ1-3	TRBD1	CASSPRGTGNTIYF	TGTGCCAGCAGCCCCAGGGGGACTGGAAACACCATATATTTT
TRBV9	.	TRBJ2-3	TRBD2	CASSVGLAGQNTDTQYF	TGTGCCAGCAGCGTAGGGCTAGCGGGGCAGAACACAGATACGCAGTATTTT
TRBV7-9	few	TRBJ2-7	.	CASSLSESGGEQYF	TGTGCCAGCAGCTTGTCGGAGTCAGGAGGAGAGCAGTACTTC
TRBV30	.	TRBJ1-1	TRBD1	CAWRGDRGNTEAFF	TGTGCCTGGAGGGGGGACAGGGGGAACACTGAAGCTTTCTTT
TRBV7-9	.	TRBJ1-2	.	CASSLAGRDAYGYTF	TGTGCCAGCAGCTTAGCGGGCAGGGACGCCTATGGCTACACCTTC
TRBV6-1	.	TRBJ2-1	TRBD2	CASSSSGILWDEQFF	TGTGCCAGCAGCTCTAGCGGGATTCTGTGGGATGAGCAGTTCTTC
TRBV5-8	.	TRBJ1-5	.	CASSRGPNQPQHF	TGTGCCAGCAGCCGAGGACCAAATCAGCCCCAGCATTTT
TRBV30	.	TRBJ2-5	.	CAWSVFGRQETQYF	TGTGCCTGGAGTGTATTCGGGCGGCAAGAGACCCAGTACTTC
TRBV28	.	TRBJ2-5	TRBD2	CASNSGGLAGLYQETQYF	TGTGCCAGCAATTCAGGGGGACTAGCGGGATTGTACCAAGAGACCCAGTACTTC
TRBV6-5	.	TRBJ2-5	TRBD2	CASGPSGGDQETQYF	TGTGCCAGCGGTCCCAGCGGGGGAGACCAAGAGACCCAGTACTTC
TRBV7-2	.	TRBJ1-4	.	CASSSTWTNEKLFF	TGTGCCAGCAGCTCGACATGGACTAATGAAAAACTGTTTTTT
TRBV2	.	TRBJ1-2	TRBD1	CASSGQGIDGYTF	TGTGCCAGCAGCGGACAGGGTATCGATGGCTACACCTTC
TRBV7-6	.	TRBJ1-6	TRBD1	CASSLGQTGVNSPLHF	TGTGCCAGCAGCTTAGGGCAGACAGGGGTCAATTCACCCCTCCACTTT
TRBV4-2	.	TRBJ2-4	.	CASSQEGARGGNIQYF	TGTGCCAGCAGCCAAGAAGGGGCCCGGGGCGGAAACATTCAGTACTTC
TRBV19	.	TRBJ2-3	TRBD2	CASSILAGGTGGDTQYF	TGTGCCAGTAGTATACTAGCGGGAGGTACCGGAGGAGATACGCAGTATTTT
TRBV10-2	.	TRBJ2-5	TRBD1	CASSYGTGVRSQETQYF	TGCGCCAGCAGCTATGGGACAGGGGTGAGGAGCCAAGAGACCCAGTACTTC
TRBV4-2	.	TRBJ2-3	TRBD1	CASSQGTGTTDTQYF	TGTGCCAGCAGCCAAGGGACAGGGACTACAGATACGCAGTATTTT
TRBV10-3	.	TRBJ2-7	.	CAIKSSGHGTDEQYF	TGTGCCATCAAATCGTCAGGGCATGGGACCGACGAGCAGTACTTC
TRBV10-1	few	TRBJ2-2	TRBD2	CASSSPGLAGATGELFF	TGCGCCAGCAGTTCCCCGGGACTAGCGGGAGCGACCGGGGAGCTGTTTTTT
TRBV5-1	.	TRBJ1-6	.	CASSLDGNSPLHF	TGCGCCAGCAGCTTGGATGGAAATTCACCCCTCCACTTT
TRBV28	.	TRBJ2-7	TRBD1	CASRTTGGGTYEQYF	TGTGCCAGCAGAACTACAGGGGGCGGGACCTACGAGCAGTACTTC
TRBV6-5	.	TRBJ1-2	.	CASQNANYGYTF	TGTGCCAGCCAAAATGCTAACTATGGCTACACCTTC
TRBV2	.	TRBJ1-5	.	CASTGRGNQPQHF	TGTGCCAGCACCGGACGGGGAAATCAGCCCCAGCATTTT
TRBV7-9	.	TRBJ1-1	.	CASSPDRRLTEAFF	TGTGCCAGCAGCCCGGACAGACGTTTAACTGAAGCTTTCTTT
TRBV6-1	.	TRBJ1-2	TRBD1	CASRVGGQGGGYTF	TGTGCCAGCAGGGTAGGAGGACAGGGCGGTGGCTACACCTTC
TRBV21-1	once	TRBJ1-6	.	CASSKPTPGGTNSPLHF	TGTGCCAGCAGCAAACCCACCCCGGGGGGGACCAATTCACCCCTCCACTTT
TRBV9	.	TRBJ2-3	.	CASSVGGTDTQYF	TGTGCCAGCAGCGTAGGGGGCACAGATACGCAGTATTTT